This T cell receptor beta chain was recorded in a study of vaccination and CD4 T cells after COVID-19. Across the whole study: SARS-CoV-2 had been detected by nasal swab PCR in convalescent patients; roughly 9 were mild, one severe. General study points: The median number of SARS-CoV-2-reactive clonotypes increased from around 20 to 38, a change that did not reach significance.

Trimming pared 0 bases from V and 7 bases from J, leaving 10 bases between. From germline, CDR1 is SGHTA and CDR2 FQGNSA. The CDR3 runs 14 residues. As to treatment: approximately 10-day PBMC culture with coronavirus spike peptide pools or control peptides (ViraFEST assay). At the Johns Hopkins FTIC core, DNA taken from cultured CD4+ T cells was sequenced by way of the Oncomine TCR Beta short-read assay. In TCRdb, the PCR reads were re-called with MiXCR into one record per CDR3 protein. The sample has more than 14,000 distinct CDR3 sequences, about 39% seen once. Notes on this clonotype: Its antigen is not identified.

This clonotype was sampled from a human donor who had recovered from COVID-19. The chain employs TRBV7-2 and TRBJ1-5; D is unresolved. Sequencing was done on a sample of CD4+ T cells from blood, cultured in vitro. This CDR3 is CASSLADYGQPQHF. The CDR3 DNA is TGTGCCAGCAGCTTAGCGGATTACGGGCAGCCCCAGCATTTT.